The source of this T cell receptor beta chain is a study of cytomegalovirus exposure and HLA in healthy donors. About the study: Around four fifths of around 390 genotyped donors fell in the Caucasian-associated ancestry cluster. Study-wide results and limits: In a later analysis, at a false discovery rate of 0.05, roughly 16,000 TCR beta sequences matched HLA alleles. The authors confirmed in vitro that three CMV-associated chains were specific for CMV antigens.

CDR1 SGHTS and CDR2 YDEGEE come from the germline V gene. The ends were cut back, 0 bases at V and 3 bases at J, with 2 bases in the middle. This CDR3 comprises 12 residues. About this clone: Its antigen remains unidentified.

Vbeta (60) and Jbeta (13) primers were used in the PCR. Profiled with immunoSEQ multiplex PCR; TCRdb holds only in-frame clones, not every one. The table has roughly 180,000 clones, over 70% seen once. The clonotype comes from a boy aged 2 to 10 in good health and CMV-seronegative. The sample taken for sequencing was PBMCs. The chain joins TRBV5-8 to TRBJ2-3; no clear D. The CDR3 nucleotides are TGTGCCAGCAGCTTGGCGACAGATACGCAGTATTTT. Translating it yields CASSLATDTQYF. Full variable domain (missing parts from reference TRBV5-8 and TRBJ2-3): EAGVTQSPTHLIKTRGQQATLRCSPISGHTSVYWYQQALGLGLQFLLWYDEGEERNRGNFPPRFSGRQFPNYSSELNVNALELEDSALYLCASSLATDTQYFGPGTRLTVL.